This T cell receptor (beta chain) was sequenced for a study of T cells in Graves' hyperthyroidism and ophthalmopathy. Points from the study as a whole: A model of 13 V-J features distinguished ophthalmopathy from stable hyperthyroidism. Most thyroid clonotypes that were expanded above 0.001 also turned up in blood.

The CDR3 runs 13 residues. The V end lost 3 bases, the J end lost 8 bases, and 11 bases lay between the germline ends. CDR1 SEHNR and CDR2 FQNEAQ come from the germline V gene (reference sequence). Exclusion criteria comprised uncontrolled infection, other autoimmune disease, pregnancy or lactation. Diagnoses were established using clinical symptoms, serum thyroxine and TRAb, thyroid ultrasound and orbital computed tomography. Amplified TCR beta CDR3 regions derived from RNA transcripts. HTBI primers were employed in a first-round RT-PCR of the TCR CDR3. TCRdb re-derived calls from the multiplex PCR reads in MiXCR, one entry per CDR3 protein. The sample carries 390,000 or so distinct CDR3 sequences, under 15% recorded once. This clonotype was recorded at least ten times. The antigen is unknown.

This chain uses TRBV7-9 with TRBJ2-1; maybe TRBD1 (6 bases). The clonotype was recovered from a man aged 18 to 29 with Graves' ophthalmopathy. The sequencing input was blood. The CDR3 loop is CASSFRGSDEQFF. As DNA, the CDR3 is TGTGCCAGCAGCTTTAGGGGGTCGGATGAGCAGTTCTTC.